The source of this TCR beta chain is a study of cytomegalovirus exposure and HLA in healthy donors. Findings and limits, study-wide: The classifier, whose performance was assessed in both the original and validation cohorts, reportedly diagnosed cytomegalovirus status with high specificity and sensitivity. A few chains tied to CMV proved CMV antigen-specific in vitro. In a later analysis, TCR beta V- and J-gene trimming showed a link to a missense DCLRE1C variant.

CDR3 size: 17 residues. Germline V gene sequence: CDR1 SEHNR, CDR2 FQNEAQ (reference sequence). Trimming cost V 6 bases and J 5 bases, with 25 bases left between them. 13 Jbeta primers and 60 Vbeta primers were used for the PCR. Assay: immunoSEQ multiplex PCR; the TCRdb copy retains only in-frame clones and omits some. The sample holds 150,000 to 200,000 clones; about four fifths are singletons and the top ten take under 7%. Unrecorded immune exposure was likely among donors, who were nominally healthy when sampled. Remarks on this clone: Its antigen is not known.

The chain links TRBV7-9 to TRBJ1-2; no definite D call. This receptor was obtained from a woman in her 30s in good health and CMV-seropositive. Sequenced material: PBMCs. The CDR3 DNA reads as TGTGCCAGCAGACACCAGAGGTCCGGTGAGGGAGCTTATGGCTACACCTTC. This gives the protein CASRHQRSGEGAYGYTF.